The 20 T cell receptor beta chains listed next were all sequenced from one sample in a study of blood T cells in healthy people across ages. With a J-beta primer mix and a sample-barcoded 5' primer, a second PCR ran roughly 6 to 11 cycles. Each CDR3 protein gets one entry after TCRdb re-called the 5' RACE reads with MiXCR. The sample includes roughly 500,000 distinct CDR3 sequences, 27% of them seen just once. The specimen was blood. Every receptor here comes from a woman between 65 and 79 years old in good health.

Concerning this clonotype: A junction boundary mismatches the germline segment, possibly from a read error. This chain connects TRBV6-5 to TRBJ1-1; D gene uncertain. The length of the CDR3 is 12 residues. Germline CDR1 is MNHEY and CDR2 is SVGAGI. The CDR3 region has the DNA TGTGCCAGCAGGGAACTCAACACTGGAGCTTTCTTT. Residues: CASRELNTGAFF.

This rearrangement joins TRBV6-6 to TRBJ1-4; D possibly corresponds to TRBD1 (5 bases). CDR1 is MNHNY and CDR2 is SVGAGI in the germline V gene (reference sequence). The CDR3 consists of 15 residues. With 6 bases removed from V and 7 bases from J, the gap between germline ends came to 18 bases. In DNA, the CDR3 is TGTGCCAGCAGGCCGTGGGACGTGAGTTTTGAAAAACTGTTTTTT. Its protein product is CASRPWDVSFEKLFF.

CDR3 in DNA: TGTGCCAGCAGCCCCAGAGGTAGCGGGGCCACCTACAATGAGCAGTTCTTC. Translating gives CASSPRGSGATYNEQFF. The J gene is TRBJ2-1, the V gene TRBV21-1; the D call TRBD2 from the table was never checked on the DNA. TRBV21-1 is annotated as a pseudogene. This CDR3 is built from 17 residues.

This clonotype was observed a handful of times. The chain joins TRBV5-1 to TRBJ2-3; possibly TRBD1 for D (5 bases). The CDR3 totals 15 residues. Trimming took 6 bases from V and 0 from J, leaving 14 bases between them. Germline CDR1 and CDR2: SGHRS and YFSETQ. The CDR3 protein is CASKPQGFSTDTQYF. The CDR3 bases are TGCGCCAGCAAGCCCCAGGGATTTAGCACAGATACGCAGTATTTT.

The rearrangement uses TRBV11-2 and TRBJ2-5; 11 bases agree with TRBD1. The J call may be incorrect, as the DNA end agrees better with TRBJ2-7. This CDR3 is 16 amino acids long. The germline gives CDR1 SGHAT, CDR2 FQNNGV. CDR3 region: CASSLVGGQGAYEQYF. CDR3 DNA sequence: TGTGCCAGCAGCTTAGTAGGCGGACAGGGGGCTTACGAGCAGTACTTC.

This chain joins TRBV5-1 and TRBJ2-3; D might be TRBD2 (5 bases). Germline assignment: CDR1 SGHRS and CDR2 YFSETQ. This CDR3 has 15 residues. V was trimmed by 5 bases and J by 5 bases, leaving 18 bases between them. CDR3 in amino acids: CASRLTTVGVDTQYF. For the CDR3, the DNA is TGCGCCAGCAGGCTCACGACGGTCGGGGTAGATACGCAGTATTTT. The variable domain in full, with the rest retrieved from reference TRBV5-1 and TRBJ2-3, is KAGVTQTPRYLIKTRGQQVTLSCSPISGHRSVSWYQQTPGQGLQFLFEYFSETQRNKGNFPGRFSGRQFSNSRSEMNVSTLELGDSALYLCASRLTTVGVDTQYFGPGTRLTVL.

This chain joins TRBV7-6 and TRBJ2-1, with TRBD2 as a possible D gene (6 bases). Trimming took off 5 bases at V and 4 bases at J, with 27 bases between the two ends. Germline V gene data show CDR1 as SGHVS and CDR2 as FNYEAQ. The CDR3 consists of 19 residues. The DNA of the CDR3 is TGTGCCAGCAGCGCTTCAACTGTAGGTCGAGCGGGCATTTACAATGAGCAGTTCTTC. It translates to CASSASTVGRAGIYNEQFF.

The chain recombines TRBV2 with TRBJ2-7, with a tentative D call TRBD2 (6 bases). Trimming shortened V by 10 bases and J by 2 bases, and 24 bases separated the two germline ends. The CDR3 is 16 residues long. CDR1 is SNHLY and CDR2 is FYNNEI in the germline V gene. CDR3 nucleotide sequence: TGTGCCAACACAGCAGCACGCCTAGCGCCGGCCTACGAGCAGTACTTC. Translation gives CANTAARLAPAYEQYF. The full variable domain, its missing parts supplied by reference TRBV2 and TRBJ2-7, is EPEVTQTPSHQVTQMGQEVILRCVPISNHLYFYWYRQILGQKVEFLVSFYNNEISEKSEIFDDQFSVERPDGSNFTLKIRSTKLEDSAMYFCANTAARLAPAYEQYFGPGTRLTVT.

The rearrangement uses TRBV5-1 and TRBJ2-7; TRBD2 is a possible D gene (5 bases). The CDR3 totals 14 residues. Between the trimmed V and J ends, which lost 4 bases and 0 bases, there was a span of 11 bases. CDR1 is SGHRS and CDR2 is YFSETQ in the germline V gene. CDR3 loop: CASSPDLISYEQYF. In DNA form, the CDR3 reads TGCGCCAGCAGCCCGGACTTGATCTCCTACGAGCAGTACTTC.

The rearrangement links TRBV5-1 to TRBJ1-1, with D hard to call. This CDR3 has 13 residues. The ends were cut back, 7 bases at V and 4 bases at J, with 14 bases in the middle. CDR1 is SGHRS, CDR2 YFSETQ, per germline. This CDR3 is CASRIDEVTEAFF. For the CDR3, the DNA is TGCGCCAGCCGCATTGATGAGGTCACTGAAGCTTTCTTT. Full variable domain (missing parts from reference TRBV5-1 and TRBJ1-1): KAGVTQTPRYLIKTRGQQVTLSCSPISGHRSVSWYQQTPGQGLQFLFEYFSETQRNKGNFPGRFSGRQFSNSRSEMNVSTLELGDSALYLCASRIDEVTEAFFGQGTRLTVV.

V and J are TRBV20-1 and TRBJ2-7; 7 bases are a match to TRBD1. The CDR3 loop spans 14 amino acids. Germline V gene data show CDR1 as DFQATT and CDR2 as SNEGSKA (reference sequence). V trimming: 1 base; J trimming: 1 base; junction bases outside the gene matches: 4. The CDR3 DNA reads as TGCAGTGCTAGAGCTTCGGACAGGTCCTACGAGCAGTACTTC. It codes for CSARASDRSYEQYF.

This clonotype was detected ten times or more. This rearrangement joins TRBV13 to TRBJ1-2, with 7 bases that match TRBD1. Per germline, CDR1 PRHDT and CDR2 FYEKMQ (reference sequence). CDR3 length: 15 residues. After removal of 0 bases from V and 2 bases from J, the junction contained 3 bases not matched to a gene. Here the CDR3 reads CASSLGGQRNYGYTF. Here the CDR3 DNA reads TGTGCCAGCAGCTTAGGGGGACAGAGGAACTATGGCTACACCTTC.

Only a few counts were recorded for this clonotype. The chain uses TRBV6-1 and TRBJ2-7; a possible D gene is TRBD2 (6 bases). This CDR3 is 14 amino acids long. The V gene lost 6 bases and the J gene lost 0 bases, with 12 bases spanning the gap. Per germline, CDR1 MNHNS and CDR2 SASEGT. The CDR3 region is CASRATGVSYEQYF. The CDR3 DNA follows: TGTGCCAGCAGGGCGACGGGGGTCTCCTACGAGCAGTACTTC.

The chain combines TRBV6-2 or TRBV6-3 with TRBJ2-5; perhaps TRBD1 as D (5 bases). Deletions cut 6 bases from V and 0 bases from J, with 8 bases between. The CDR3 loop spans 13 amino acids. The V gene's germline CDR1 is MNHEY and CDR2 SVGEGT. CDR3 region: CASRGENQETQYF. The CDR3 DNA is TGTGCCAGCAGAGGGGAAAACCAAGAGACCCAGTACTTC.

There are a few counts of this clonotype. The V gene is TRBV12-5, the J gene TRBJ1-5; D call uncertain. Trimming cost V 0 bases and J 0 bases, with 3 bases left between them. CDR1 LGHNT and CDR2 FRNRAP come from the germline V gene. This CDR3 has 14 residues. CDR3 in DNA: TGTGCTAGTGGTTTGGTGGCTAGCAATCAGCCCCAGCATTTT. Protein product: CASGLVASNQPQHF.

This chain joins TRBV3-1 and TRBJ1-1; D gene ambiguous. In germline, CDR1 is LGHDT, CDR2 YNNKEL (reference sequence). This CDR3 is built from 12 residues. Trimming stripped 5 bases from V and 5 bases from J, with 9 bases between. This CDR3 is CASSGFGTEAFF. CDR3 nucleotides: TGTGCCAGCAGCGGGTTCGGGACTGAAGCTTTCTTT.

This clonotype turned up a few times. The chain joins TRBV5-1 to TRBJ1-1, with D unresolved. Trimming took off 0 bases at V and 0 bases at J, with 9 bases between the two ends. Germline V gene sequence: CDR1 SGHRS, CDR2 YFSETQ. The CDR3 has 15 amino acids. As DNA, the CDR3 is TGCGCCAGCAGCTTGGTGACCGGCGTGAACACTGAAGCTTTCTTT. Encoded protein: CASSLVTGVNTEAFF.

The chain recombines TRBV6-1 with TRBJ2-2; TRBD2 matches at 8 bases. The V gene's germline CDR1 is MNHNS and CDR2 SASEGT. This CDR3 spans 17 amino acids. Trimming at V came to 2 bases and at J to 10 bases, leaving 15 bases not matched to a gene. The CDR3 here is CASSEMITGGRFLELFF. The CDR3 DNA follows: TGTGCCAGCAGTGAAATGATAACGGGGGGGCGTTTTCTGGAGCTGTTTTTT.

This chain uses TRBV7-9 with TRBJ2-5; TRBD2 is a possible D gene (5 bases). With 0 bases removed from V and 10 bases from J, the gap between germline ends came to 9 bases. Germline V gene lookup returns CDR1 SEHNR and CDR2 FQNEAQ (reference sequence). This CDR3 is built from 12 residues. This chain's CDR3 is CASSLAPGDQYF. The CDR3 DNA reads TGTGCCAGCAGCTTAGCCCCCGGGGACCAGTACTTC. Supplemented by reference TRBV7-9 and TRBJ2-5, the full variable domain reads DTGVSQNPRHKITKRGQNVTFRCDPISEHNRLYWYRQTLGQGPEFLTYFQNEAQLEKSRLLSDRFSAERPKGSFSTLEIQRTEQGDSAMYLCASSLAPGDQYFGPGTRLLVL.

In its sample, this clonotype was seen a few times. The chain carries TRBV20-1 and TRBJ2-1; 8 nucleotides align to TRBD2. This CDR3 spans 14 amino acids. J gave up 6 bases and V 4 bases, and 8 bases lay outside the gene matches. Germline V gives CDR1 DFQATT, CDR2 SNEGSKA (reference sequence). This CDR3 is CSATKSGGVNEQFF. The DNA of the CDR3 is TGCAGTGCTACGAAGAGCGGGGGAGTCAATGAGCAGTTCTTC.